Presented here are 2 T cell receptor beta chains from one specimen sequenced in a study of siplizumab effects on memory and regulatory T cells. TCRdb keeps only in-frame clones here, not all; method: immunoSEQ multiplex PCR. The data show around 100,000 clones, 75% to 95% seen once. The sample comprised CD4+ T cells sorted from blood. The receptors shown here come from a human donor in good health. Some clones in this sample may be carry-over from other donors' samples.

The CDR3 nucleotides are TGCAGCGTTGTAAGGAGCGGGAGAGAATCGGAGACCCAGTACTTC. Amino acids: CSVVRSGRESETQYF. The genes are TRBV29-1 and TRBJ2-5, with 8 bases that match TRBD2. The germline V gene encodes CDR1 SQVTM and CDR2 ANQGSEA. The junction had 12 bases not matched to a gene; V was cut back by 4 bases and J by 5 bases. The CDR3 is 15 residues long.

In DNA form, the CDR3 reads TGCGCCAGCAGCCAACTCGGGACTAGCGGCCCCCAAGAGACCCAGTACTTC. Protein sequence: CASSQLGTSGPQETQYF. J is TRBJ2-5 and V is TRBV5-1; 11 nucleotides agree with TRBD2. The CDR3 length is 17 residues. Germline-derived CDR1 and CDR2 are SGHRS and YFSETQ. Trimming removed 4 bases from V and 1 base from J; junction bases left unmatched: 9.